The 2 T cell receptor beta chains reported below all come from one sample, sequenced in a study of response to subunit inactivated influenza vaccine. TCRdb re-called the RT-PCR reads with MiXCR, one entry per CDR3 protein. The table has about 530,000 distinct CDR3 sequences, 10% to 15% seen once. The sample here was PBMCs from blood, taken 45 days after vaccination. These receptors were taken from a man aged 50 to 59 who received an inactivated influenza vaccine.

There are many counts of this clonotype. V usage is TRBV12-3 or TRBV12-4 and J usage is TRBJ2-2; D is unclear. The CDR3 has 14 residues. Trimming pared 2 bases from V and 5 bases from J, leaving 9 bases between. CDR3 nucleotides: TGTGCCAGCAGTTTATATTGGGTAACCGGGGAGCTGTTTTTT. It specifies CASSLYWVTGELFF.

The rearrangement uses TRBV5-6 and TRBJ2-5; 10 bases fit TRBD2. Germline loops: CDR1 SGHDT, CDR2 YYEEEE. CDR3 size: 13 residues. The V and J ends lost 4 bases and 5 bases, in that order; junction bases with no gene match: 2. The DNA for the CDR3 is TGTGCCAGCAGCAAGGGACTAGCGGAGACCCAGTACTTC. It is translated as CASSKGLAETQYF.